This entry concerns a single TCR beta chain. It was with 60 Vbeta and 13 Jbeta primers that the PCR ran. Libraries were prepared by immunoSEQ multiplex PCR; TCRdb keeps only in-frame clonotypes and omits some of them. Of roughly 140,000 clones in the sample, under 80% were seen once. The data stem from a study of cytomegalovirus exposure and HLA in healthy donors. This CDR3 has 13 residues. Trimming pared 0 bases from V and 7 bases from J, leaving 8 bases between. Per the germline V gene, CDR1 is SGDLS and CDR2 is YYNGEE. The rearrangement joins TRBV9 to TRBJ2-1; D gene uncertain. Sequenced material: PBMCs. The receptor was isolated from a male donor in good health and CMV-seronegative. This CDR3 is CASSVGSQNEQFF. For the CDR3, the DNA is TGTGCCAGCAGCGTAGGGTCACAAAATGAGCAGTTCTTC.